This T cell receptor beta chain was observed in a study of cytomegalovirus exposure and HLA in healthy donors. Study at large: The Caucasian-associated ancestry cluster contained 81% of the roughly 400 genotyped donors.

Study-wide points: Cytomegalovirus association was listed for 164 TCR beta chains. Excluded were some V segments that proved indistinguishable, including TRBV6-2 and TRBV6-3. TCR beta sequences numbering 16,951 were associated with HLA alleles at 0.05 false discovery rate in a later analysis.

There are a few counts of this clone. Its antigen is still unknown. 60 Vbeta and 13 Jbeta primers were used in PCR. The repertoire was sequenced with immunoSEQ multiplex PCR; TCRdb's copy has only in-frame clones and lacks some. The sample records approximately 110,000 clones, around three quarters being singletons. CDR3 length equals 16 residues. The V and J ends lost 3 bases and 5 bases, in that order; junction bases with no gene match: 8. Germline V gene data show CDR1 as GTSNPN and CDR2 as SVGIG (reference sequence). The clonotype originates from a woman in her forties in good health and CMV-seropositive. The rearrangement uses TRBV30 and TRBJ2-3, with 13 bases fitting TRBD2. Sequenced input: PBMCs. CDR3 DNA: TGTGCCTGGAGCGCGGGACTAGCGGGACCAGGAGATACGCAGTATTTT. Protein sequence: CAWSAGLAGPGDTQYF.